This T cell receptor beta chain was identified in a study of Ad26.COV2.S vaccination and SARS-CoV-2 variants. At the level of the study: The donor was enrolled in the Ad26.COV2.S arm of the COV1001 trial. Ad26.COV2.S given intramuscularly, once or twice 56 days apart. Findings of the study overall: Placebo recipients showed lower spike-specific TCR breadth than vaccinees.

As regards this clone: Its matching antigen is unknown.

Regarding treatment: some 20 received Ad26.COV2.S at low or high dose, single or two shots; 5 received placebo; per-sample allocation not given. Sampling happened 63 days after the first vaccine or placebo injection. The assay was immunoSEQ multiplex PCR, and TCRdb's table has in-frame clones only and misses some. The table shows around 420,000 clones, with more than 75% occurring only once. This TCR was sampled from a person aged 18-65 years who received the Ad26.COV2.S COVID-19 vaccine or a placebo. Sequences were derived from peripheral blood, sampled in a trial of Ad26.COV2.S vaccine versus placebo.

The CDR3 DNA is TGCGCCAGCAGTGAGGGACAGGGGTACTTGGGTTACGAGCAGTACTTC. Translating gives CASSEGQGYLGYEQYF. The chain joins TRBV10-2 to TRBJ2-7, with TRBD1 matching over 9 bases. V was clipped by 2 bases and J by 4 bases; unmatched bases: 9. This CDR3 has 16 residues. CDR1 WSHSY and CDR2 SAAADI come from the germline V gene.